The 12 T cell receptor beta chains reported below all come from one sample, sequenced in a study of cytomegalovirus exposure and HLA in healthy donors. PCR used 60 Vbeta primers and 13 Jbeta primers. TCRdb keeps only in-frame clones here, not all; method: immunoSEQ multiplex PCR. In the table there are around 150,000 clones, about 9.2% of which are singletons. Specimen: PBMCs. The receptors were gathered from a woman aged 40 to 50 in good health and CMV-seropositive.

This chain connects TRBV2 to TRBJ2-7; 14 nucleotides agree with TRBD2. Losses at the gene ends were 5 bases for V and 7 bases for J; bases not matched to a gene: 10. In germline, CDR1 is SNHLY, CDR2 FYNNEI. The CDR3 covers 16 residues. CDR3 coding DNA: TGTGCCAGCAGTCCCCCTGGACTAGCGGGGGGTGAAGAGCAGTACTTC. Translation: CASSPPGLAGGEEQYF.

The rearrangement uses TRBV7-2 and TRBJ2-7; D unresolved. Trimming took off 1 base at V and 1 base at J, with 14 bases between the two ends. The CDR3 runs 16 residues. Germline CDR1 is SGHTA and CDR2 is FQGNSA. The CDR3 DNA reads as TGTGCCAGCAGCTTAGTGGCCGACGCGGTGTCCTACGAGCAGTACTTC. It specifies CASSLVADAVSYEQYF.

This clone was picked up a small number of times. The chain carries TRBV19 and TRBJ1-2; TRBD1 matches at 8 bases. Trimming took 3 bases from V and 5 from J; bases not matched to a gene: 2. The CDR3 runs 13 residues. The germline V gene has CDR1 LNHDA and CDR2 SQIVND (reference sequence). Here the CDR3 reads CASSMTGEYGYTF. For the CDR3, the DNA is TGTGCCAGTAGTATGACAGGGGAATATGGCTACACCTTC.

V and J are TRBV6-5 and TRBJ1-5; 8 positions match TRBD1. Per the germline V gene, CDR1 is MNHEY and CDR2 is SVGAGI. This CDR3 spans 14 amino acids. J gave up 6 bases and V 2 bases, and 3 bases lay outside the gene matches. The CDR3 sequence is CASSYRTGSQPQHF. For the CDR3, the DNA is TGTGCCAGCAGTTACCGGACAGGGAGTCAGCCCCAGCATTTT.

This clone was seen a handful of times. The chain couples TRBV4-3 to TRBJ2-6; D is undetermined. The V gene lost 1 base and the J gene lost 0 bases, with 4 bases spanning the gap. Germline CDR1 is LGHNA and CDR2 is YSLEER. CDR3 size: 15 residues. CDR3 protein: CASSQVSSGANVLTF. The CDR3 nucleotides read TGCGCCAGCAGCCAAGTATCCTCTGGGGCCAACGTCCTGACTTTC.

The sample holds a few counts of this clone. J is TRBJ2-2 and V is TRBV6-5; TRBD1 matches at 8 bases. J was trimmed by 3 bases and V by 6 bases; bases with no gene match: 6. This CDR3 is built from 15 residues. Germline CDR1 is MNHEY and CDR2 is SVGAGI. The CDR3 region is CASSSGQAHTGELFF. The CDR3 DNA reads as TGTGCCAGCAGCTCGGGACAGGCTCACACCGGGGAGCTGTTTTTT.

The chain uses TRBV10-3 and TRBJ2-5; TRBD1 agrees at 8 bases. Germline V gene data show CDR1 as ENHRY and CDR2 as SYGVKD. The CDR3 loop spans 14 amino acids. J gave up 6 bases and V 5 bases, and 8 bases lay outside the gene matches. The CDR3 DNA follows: TGTGCCATCAGTACCAATCAGGGGGCGCAGACCCAGTACTTC. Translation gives CAISTNQGAQTQYF.

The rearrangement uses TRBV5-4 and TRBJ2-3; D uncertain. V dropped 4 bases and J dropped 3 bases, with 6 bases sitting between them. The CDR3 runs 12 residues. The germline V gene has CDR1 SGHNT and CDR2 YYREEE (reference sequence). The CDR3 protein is CASSLVTDTQYF. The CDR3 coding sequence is TGTGCCAGCAGCCTAGTTACAGATACGCAGTATTTT.

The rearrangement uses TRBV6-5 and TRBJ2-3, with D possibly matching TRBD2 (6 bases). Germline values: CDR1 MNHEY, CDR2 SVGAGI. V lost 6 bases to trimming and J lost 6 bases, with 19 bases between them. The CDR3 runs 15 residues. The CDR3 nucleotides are TGTGCCAGCAGACTCCGGGCCGCGGGGCGGGATACGCAGTATTTT. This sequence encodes CASRLRAAGRDTQYF.

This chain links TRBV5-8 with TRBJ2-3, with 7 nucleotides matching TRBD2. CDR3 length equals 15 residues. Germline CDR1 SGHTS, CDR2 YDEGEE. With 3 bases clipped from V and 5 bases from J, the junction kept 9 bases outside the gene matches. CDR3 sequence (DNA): TGTGCCAGCAGCTCGGGGGAGGGATTCGAAGATACGCAGTATTTT. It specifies CASSSGEGFEDTQYF. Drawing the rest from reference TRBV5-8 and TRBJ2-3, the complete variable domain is EAGVTQSPTHLIKTRGQQATLRCSPISGHTSVYWYQQALGLGLQFLLWYDEGEERNRGNFPPRFSGRQFPNYSSELNVNALELEDSALYLCASSSGEGFEDTQYFGPGTRLTVL.

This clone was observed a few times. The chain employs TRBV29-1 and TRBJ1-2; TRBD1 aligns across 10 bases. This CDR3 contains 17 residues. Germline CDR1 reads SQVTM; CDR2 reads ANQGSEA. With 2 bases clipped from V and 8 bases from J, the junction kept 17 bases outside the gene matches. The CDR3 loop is CSVERVGRDRGDGGYTF. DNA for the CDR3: TGCAGCGTTGAAAGGGTGGGGAGGGACAGGGGAGATGGCGGCTACACCTTC.

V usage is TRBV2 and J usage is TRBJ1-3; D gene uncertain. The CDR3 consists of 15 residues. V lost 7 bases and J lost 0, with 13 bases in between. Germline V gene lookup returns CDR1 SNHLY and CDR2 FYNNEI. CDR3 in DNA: TGTGCCAGCACGCGACCAGGCAGCTCTGGAAACACCATATATTTT. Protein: CASTRPGSSGNTIYF.